This TCR beta chain comes out of a study of a mutant IDH1 vaccine in newly diagnosed glioma. At the level of the study: Treatment recipients were about 60% male and around 40% female, and their mean age was 40.4 years.

The study, taken as a whole, reports: Among all patients, vaccine-induced immune responses occurred in around 94%.

CDR1 is MNHEY and CDR2 is SMNVEV in the germline V gene (reference sequence). CDR3 length equals 16 residues. J gave up 7 bases and V 1 base, and 8 bases lay outside the gene matches. Sequencing used immunoSEQ multiplex PCR; TCRdb keeps in-frame clones, though not all of them. Here the sample spans roughly 62,000 clones, about 86% being singletons. Time point denoted: week 5, during vaccination. In every dose of vaccine, 300 ug of mutant IDH1 20-mer peptide was given alongside topical imiquimod. This clone was seen once. Its matching antigen is unknown. The chain joins TRBV27 to TRBJ2-1; TRBD1 matches 9 bases. The TCR was taken from a woman aged 50 to 60 with glioma. Here the sequenced sample was PBMCs, taken from a glioma patient whose treatment included an IDH1 peptide vaccine. CDR3 DNA sequence: TGTGCCAGCAGTTTATACGGGACAGGGAAGGGAAATGAGCAGTTCTTC. This encodes CASSLYGTGKGNEQFF.